These 22 T cell receptor beta chains were all obtained from the same sample, sequenced in a study of CD8+CD57+ T cells in acquired aplastic anemia. Using genomic DNA as the template, TCR beta VDJ and CDR3 profiling was carried out. TCRdb fed the reads into MiXCR, producing one record per CDR3 protein. The repertoire holds fewer than 200,000 distinct CDR3 sequences, with 48% as singletons. Those patients picked for sequencing had displayed CD8+CD57+ cell expansion on flow cytometry. Sequenced material: sorted CD4+, CD8+, or CD8+CD57+ T cells (not recorded which) from PBMCs. The receptors stem from a human donor with aplastic anemia.

The rearrangement links TRBV7-9 to TRBJ2-2, with 9 bases that match TRBD1. CDR3 length: 13 residues. The germline V gene encodes CDR1 SEHNR and CDR2 FQNEAQ (reference sequence). The CDR3 nucleotides are TGTGCTAGTGGTCCACAGGGGGCTGGGGAGCTGTTTTTT. This sequence encodes CASGPQGAGELFF.

The rearrangement joins TRBV6-1 to TRBJ1-5, with D perhaps matching TRBD1 (6 bases). The CDR3 has 16 amino acids. Germline CDR1 MNHNS, CDR2 SASEGT. V gave up 6 bases and J gave up 0 bases, with 15 bases separating them. The CDR3, as DNA: TGTGCCAGCAGCAGACAGGCCTCTTATAGCAATCAGCCCCAGCATTTT. It translates to CASSRQASYSNQPQHF.

The J gene is TRBJ2-1, the V gene TRBV29-1; 10 bases align to TRBD2. The CDR3 loop spans 15 amino acids. Germline V CDR1 and CDR2: SQVTM, ANQGSEA. J was trimmed by 5 bases and V by 2 bases; bases with no gene match: 6. The CDR3 here is CSVEWLAGDDNEQFF. CDR3 nucleotides: TGCAGCGTTGAATGGCTAGCGGGGGACGACAATGAGCAGTTCTTC.

This clonotype was recorded at least ten times. This rearrangement joins TRBV7-8 to TRBJ1-1; D unresolved. V lost 5 bases, J lost 6 bases, and 7 bases lay in between. Germline lookup yields CDR1 SGHVS and CDR2 FQNEAQ. The CDR3 runs 11 residues. The CDR3 DNA follows: TGTGCCAGCAGCCAAAACGCTGAAGCTTTCTTT. Its translation is CASSQNAEAFF.

This clonotype was recorded many times. An end of the junction differs from the germline gene, which may be a read error. The V gene is TRBV20-1, the J gene TRBJ2-7; 11 bases map to TRBD2. Germline CDR1 is DFQATT and CDR2 is SNEGSKA (reference sequence). This CDR3 region has 12 residues. In nucleotides, the CDR3 is TGCAGTGCTAGCACTAGCGGGAGCGAGCGGTACTTC. Residues: CSASTSGSERYF.

This clonotype was seen many times. The rearrangement joins TRBV19 to TRBJ1-5; 8 nucleotides agree with TRBD1. Trimming removed 2 bases from V and 6 bases from J; junction bases left unmatched: 9. From germline, CDR1 is LNHDA and CDR2 SQIVND (reference sequence). This CDR3 is 16 amino acids long. The CDR3 here is CASSIRLPGGGQPQHF. The DNA of the CDR3 is TGTGCCAGTAGTATAAGGTTGCCAGGGGGCGGTCAGCCCCAGCATTTT. The full variable domain, completed using reference TRBV19 and TRBJ1-5, is DGGITQSPKYLFRKEGQNVTLSCEQNLNHDAMYWYRQDPGQGLRLIYYSQIVNDFQKGDIAEGYSVSREKKESFPLTVTSAQKNPTAFYLCASSIRLPGGGQPQHFGDGTRLSIL.

This clonotype was recorded at least ten times. The chain is built from TRBV16 and TRBJ1-1; 7 positions match TRBD1. From germline, CDR1 is KGHSY and CDR2 FQNENV. Trimming removed 1 base from V and 6 bases from J; junction bases left unmatched: 5. CDR3 length: 14 amino acids. In DNA, the CDR3 is TGTGCCAGCAGCCAATTTCAAGGGGGCGCTGAAGCTTTCTTT. Translating gives CASSQFQGGAEAFF.

This chain links TRBV19 with TRBJ1-3, with TRBD1 as a possible D gene (5 bases). The CDR3 consists of 15 residues. Germline V gene data show CDR1 as LNHDA and CDR2 as SQIVND (reference sequence). The V and J ends lost 3 bases and 0 bases respectively, with 9 bases between them. DNA for the CDR3: TGTGCCAGTAGTATTTGGGGGAGCTCTGGAAACACCATATATTTT. Amino acid sequence: CASSIWGSSGNTIYF.

The chain combines TRBV20-1 with TRBJ1-3; D remains unclear. The CDR3 length is 13 residues. Germline lookup yields CDR1 DFQATT and CDR2 SNEGSKA (reference sequence). V was cut by 0 bases and J by 4 bases, with 7 bases left in between. CDR3 DNA: TGCAGTGCTAGAGATACGGTGGGAAACACCATATATTTT. Amino acids: CSARDTVGNTIYF.

The rearrangement links TRBV25-1 to TRBJ1-5; D is possibly TRBD1 (6 bases). V lost 5 bases, J lost 6 bases, and 14 bases lay in between. The CDR3 contains 14 residues. Germline V gene lookup returns CDR1 MGHDK and CDR2 SYGVNS. The CDR3 DNA follows: TGTGCCAGCAGTTCTCAGGGGTTGAGTCAGCCCCAGCATTTT. Translating gives CASSSQGLSQPQHF.

This chain uses TRBV25-1 with TRBJ1-4; D is undetermined. Germline V CDR1 and CDR2: MGHDK, SYGVNS. The CDR3 has 15 residues. The ends were cut back, 1 base at V and 10 bases at J, with 16 bases in the middle. CDR3 in DNA: TGTGCCAGCAGTGAATTGGGCGGGGAGCGTACAAAACTGTTTTTT. Translating gives CASSELGGERTKLFF.

This clonotype was detected ten times or more. This chain links TRBV20-1 with TRBJ1-4, with 8 bases fitting TRBD1. The CDR3 is made up of 14 amino acids. Unmatched junction bases numbered 4, after V lost 0 bases and J lost 7 bases. Germline lookup yields CDR1 DFQATT and CDR2 SNEGSKA (reference sequence). The CDR3 nucleotides read TGCAGTGCTAGAGACGTACAGGGGGGTGAAAAACTGTTTTTT. It translates to CSARDVQGGEKLFF.

The chain carries TRBV20-1 and TRBJ1-1; 9 bases fit TRBD1. Germline V lookup: CDR1 DFQATT, CDR2 SNEGSKA (reference sequence). CDR3 size: 13 residues. Trimming at V came to 5 bases and at J to 4 bases, leaving 5 bases not matched to a gene. Here the CDR3 reads CSAYRGPSTEAFF. In DNA form, the CDR3 reads TGCAGTGCTTACAGGGGGCCGAGCACTGAAGCTTTCTTT.

By share of the sample, this clonotype is medium-sized. The V and J genes are TRBV7-8 and TRBJ2-2, with 12 bases fitting TRBD2. The CDR3 has 17 residues. Germline values: CDR1 SGHVS, CDR2 FQNEAQ. After removal of 3 bases from V and 2 bases from J, the junction contained 4 bases not matched to a gene. This CDR3 reads CASSLASGGANTGELFF. The CDR3 nucleotides are TGTGCCAGCAGCTTGGCTAGCGGGGGGGCTAACACCGGGGAGCTGTTTTTT.

The chain combines TRBV20-1 with TRBJ2-1; 10 bases map to TRBD1. Trimming removed 5 bases from V and 4 bases from J; junction bases left unmatched: 8. Germline assignment: CDR1 DFQATT and CDR2 SNEGSKA (reference sequence). The CDR3 runs to 15 residues. Here the CDR3 DNA reads TGCAGTGCTCCCCCGGGACAGGGGATTTACAATGAGCAGTTCTTC. Translating it yields CSAPPGQGIYNEQFF.

V and J are TRBV5-1 and TRBJ1-6; unclear D gene. The CDR3 spans 14 residues. The germline gives CDR1 SGHRS, CDR2 YFSETQ. V lost 0 bases and J 6 bases, leaving 7 bases between the germline ends. CDR3 sequence: CASSLEWGNSPLHF. CDR3 DNA sequence: TGCGCCAGCAGCTTGGAATGGGGTAATTCACCCCTCCACTTT.

There are many counts of this clonotype. The V and J genes are TRBV19 and TRBJ2-1, with D unresolved. The CDR3 has 11 residues. Germline CDR1 and CDR2: LNHDA and SQIVND (reference sequence). The V end was cut by 9 bases, the J end by 8 bases, with 11 bases between. CDR3 nucleotide sequence: TGTGCCAGCGACCTTGGGGATGAGCAGTTCTTC. This sequence encodes CASDLGDEQFF. Based on the CDR3 plus reference TRBV19 and TRBJ2-1, the full variable domain is DGGITQSPKYLFRKEGQNVTLSCEQNLNHDAMYWYRQDPGQGLRLIYYSQIVNDFQKGDIAEGYSVSREKKESFPLTVTSAQKNPTAFYLCASDLGDEQFFGPGTRLTVL.

The chain is built from TRBV5-1 and TRBJ2-5, with 9 bases that match TRBD2. The trim removed 2 bases at V and 0 bases at J, leaving 17 bases unmatched. Germline loops: CDR1 SGHRS, CDR2 YFSETQ. The CDR3 is made up of 20 amino acids. The CDR3 sequence is CASSLSPTSGASRYQETQYF. In DNA form, the CDR3 reads TGCGCCAGCAGCTTATCCCCGACTAGCGGAGCGTCCCGGTACCAAGAGACCCAGTACTTC.

As for this clonotype: Since a much larger clone is just one base distant, this may be a read error. The chain carries TRBV2 and TRBJ1-1; TRBD1 is a possible D gene (5 bases). V lost 7 bases and J 1 base, leaving 7 bases between the germline ends. Per the germline V gene, CDR1 is SNHLY and CDR2 is FYNNEI. The CDR3 is made up of 12 amino acids. CDR3 sequence reads: CASKRGNTEAFF. The CDR3 region has the DNA TGTGCCAGCAAGAGGGGGAACACTGAAGCTTTCTTT.

This clonotype appeared many times. The V gene is TRBV6-5, the J gene TRBJ1-5, with 9 bases matching TRBD1. The length of the CDR3 is 15 residues. The J segment lost 3 bases and the V segment lost 3 bases, leaving 3 bases of the junction unmatched. CDR1 and CDR2 (germline): MNHEY, SVGAGI. The CDR3 DNA follows: TGTGCCAGCAGTTATAGGGACAGGGACAATCAGCCCCAGCATTTT. The encoded protein is CASSYRDRDNQPQHF.

The table lists this clonotype with many counts. The V and J genes are TRBV20-1 and TRBJ2-6; D is perhaps TRBD1 (6 bases). The CDR3 contains 18 residues. The V gene lost 6 bases and the J gene lost 4 bases, with 25 bases spanning the gap. CDR1 DFQATT and CDR2 SNEGSKA come from the germline V gene (reference sequence). CDR3 sequence reads: CSAQGRYRALEGANVLTF. DNA of the CDR3: TGCAGTGCCCAAGGAAGATACAGGGCATTGGAGGGGGCCAACGTCCTGACTTTC.

This clonotype was seen at least ten times. The chain joins TRBV7-8 to TRBJ2-5; 9 bases are shared with TRBD1. The V segment lost 4 bases and the J segment 5 bases; nucleotides outside the gene matches: 11. Germline CDR1 SGHVS, CDR2 FQNEAQ. CDR3 length: 16 amino acids. Written as DNA, the CDR3 is TGTGCCAGCAGCTCCAGAGGGACAGGGCAGGGTGAGACCCAGTACTTC. Translated: CASSSRGTGQGETQYF.